Listed here are 17 T cell receptor beta chains from one sample, sequenced in a study of response to subunit inactivated influenza vaccine. Via MiXCR, TCRdb re-called the RT-PCR reads, giving one row per CDR3 protein. The sample lists about 650,000 distinct CDR3 sequences; roughly 14% were seen once. Sequencing was performed on PBMCs from blood, taken 12 days after vaccination. The receptors were gathered from a man between 50 and 59 years old who received an inactivated influenza vaccine.

This clonotype was detected many times. The J gene is TRBJ2-3, the V gene TRBV28; TRBD1 agrees at 8 bases. This CDR3 has 16 residues. Germline V gene lookup returns CDR1 MDHEN and CDR2 SYDVKM. V shed 5 bases and J 4 bases; nucleotides not matched to a gene: 11. CDR3 sequence (DNA): TGTGCCAGCAGTCCAATTCTTCAGGGGGCATCAGATACGCAGTATTTT. This sequence encodes CASSPILQGASDTQYF.

The chain joins TRBV7-9 to TRBJ2-5, with D possibly called TRBD1 or TRBD2 (5 bases each). Germline CDR1 is SEHNR and CDR2 is FQNEAQ (reference sequence). V was trimmed by 5 bases and J by 2 bases, leaving 9 bases between them. This CDR3 is 13 amino acids long. CDR3 sequence: CASSIGAQETQYF. CDR3 nucleotides: TGTGCCAGCAGCATCGGGGCACAAGAGACCCAGTACTTC.

In DNA form, the CDR3 reads TGTGCCAGCAGTTACGACATGAAACTAGCCAAAAACATTCAGTACTTC. This sequence encodes CASSYDMKLAKNIQYF. The chain is built from TRBV6-5 and TRBJ2-4; D uncertain. This CDR3 has 16 residues. The V and J ends lost 2 bases and 0 bases respectively, with 11 bases between them. Per the germline V gene, CDR1 is MNHEY and CDR2 is SVGAGI.

This clonotype was counted between two and nine times. The chain employs TRBV4-1 and TRBJ1-2; perhaps TRBD1 as D (5 bases). Between the trimmed V and J ends, which lost 1 base and 8 bases, there was a span of 8 bases. The CDR3 runs to 12 residues. Germline CDR1 MGHRA, CDR2 YSYEKL. In DNA form, the CDR3 reads TGCGCCAGCAGCCAAGGGGGGACCGGCTACACCTTC. This sequence encodes CASSQGGTGYTF.

The chain has TRBV7-9 and TRBJ2-3, with 10 bases aligning to TRBD2. V was clipped by 3 bases and J by 4 bases; unmatched bases: 4. The CDR3 spans 15 residues. Germline CDR1 is SEHNR and CDR2 is FQNEAQ (reference sequence). The CDR3 DNA is TGTGCCAGCAGCTTGTCTAGCGGGAGCTCAGATACGCAGTATTTT. This codes for CASSLSSGSSDTQYF.

V is TRBV14 and J is TRBJ2-1; tentatively, D is TRBD2 (6 bases). Germline CDR1 SGHDN, CDR2 FVKESK. Trimming took 0 bases from V and 0 from J, leaving 6 bases between them. The CDR3 spans 15 residues. The CDR3 spells CASSQEGGSYNEQFF. CDR3 coding DNA: TGTGCCAGCAGCCAAGAGGGGGGCTCCTACAATGAGCAGTTCTTC.

This clonotype showed up just a few times. This sequence joins TRBV20-1 and TRBJ2-1; the D gene is possibly TRBD2 (5 bases). Trimming cost V 6 bases and J 6 bases, with 18 bases left between them. The CDR3 extends over 14 amino acids. The germline V gene has CDR1 DFQATT and CDR2 SNEGSKA (reference sequence). The CDR3 spells CSARFRAAGNEQFF. The CDR3 bases are TGCAGTGCCCGCTTCCGAGCGGCAGGCAATGAGCAGTTCTTC.

In its sample, this clonotype was seen many times. V is TRBV5-5 and J is TRBJ2-1; D not resolved. The germline V gene encodes CDR1 SGHKS and CDR2 YYEKEE (reference sequence). The CDR3 covers 12 residues. V shed 3 bases and J shed 5 bases, with 6 bases lying between them. CDR3 DNA sequence: TGTGCCAGCAGCTCATACGACAATGAGCAGTTCTTC. Translating gives CASSSYDNEQFF.

In its sample, this clonotype was seen a few times. The chain combines TRBV27 with TRBJ2-3; D gene ambiguous. The CDR3 length is 13 residues. The germline gives CDR1 MNHEY, CDR2 SMNVEV (reference sequence). The V gene lost 0 bases and the J gene lost 2 bases, with 3 bases spanning the gap. This CDR3 is CASSLSHTDTQYF. DNA of the CDR3: TGTGCCAGCAGTTTATCGCACACAGATACGCAGTATTTT.

This clonotype has just a few counts. This chain joins TRBV4-3 and TRBJ2-7; TRBD2 is a possible D gene (5 bases). From germline, CDR1 is LGHNA and CDR2 YSLEER. Trimming removed 4 bases at V and 4 bases at J, with 20 bases between. The CDR3 is made up of 16 amino acids. CDR3 nucleotide sequence: TGCGCCAGCAGCCCCCAAAGCGGTTTTGGGAGTTACGAGCAGTACTTC. As protein: CASSPQSGFGSYEQYF.

The rearrangement joins TRBV5-1 to TRBJ2-1; 7 positions agree with TRBD2. Germline V gives CDR1 SGHRS, CDR2 YFSETQ. The CDR3 is 19 residues long. The V and J ends lost 4 bases and 6 bases, in that order; junction bases with no gene match: 22. CDR3 coding DNA: TGCGCCAGCAGCGATTGGGAGGGGACCGGGACGACTGCGCCCAATGAGCAGTTCTTC. The encoded protein is CASSDWEGTGTTAPNEQFF.

This clonotype was counted between two and nine times. This chain connects TRBV7-9 to TRBJ2-7, with D maybe TRBD1 (5 bases). Germline V lookup: CDR1 SEHNR, CDR2 FQNEAQ (reference sequence). Trimming took 5 bases from V and 2 from J, leaving 13 bases between them. This CDR3 is 14 amino acids long. This chain's CDR3 is CASSLDTDPYEQYF. DNA of the CDR3: TGTGCCAGCAGCCTGGACACGGACCCCTACGAGCAGTACTTC.

There are many counts of this clonotype. V usage is TRBV7-9 and J usage is TRBJ1-5, with TRBD1 as a possible D gene (5 bases). Germline V lookup: CDR1 SEHNR, CDR2 FQNEAQ (reference sequence). This CDR3 is 12 amino acids long. V lost 8 bases and J 3 bases, leaving 8 bases between the germline ends. The CDR3 bases are TGTGCCAGCGGGGCAGACAATCAGCCCCAGCATTTT. Its protein is CASGADNQPQHF.

The chain recombines TRBV14 with TRBJ2-5; tentative D call: TRBD2 (5 bases). CDR1 SGHDN and CDR2 FVKESK come from the germline V gene. The CDR3 is made up of 15 amino acids. The V and J ends lost 1 base and 9 bases respectively, with 18 bases between them. CDR3 DNA: TGTGCCAGCAGCCAAGGATGGGGAGCCGCGTCCCCCCAGTACTTC. This gives the protein CASSQGWGAASPQYF.

The chain recombines TRBV5-1 with TRBJ2-5; a possible D gene is TRBD1 (6 bases). Trimming stripped 5 bases from V and 4 bases from J, with 9 bases between. The germline CDR1 and CDR2 sequences are SGHRS and YFSETQ. CDR3 length: 12 residues. DNA of the CDR3: TGCGCCAGCAGTCGGGACACAGAGACCCAGTACTTC. It encodes CASSRDTETQYF.

The rearrangement links TRBV30 to TRBJ2-2; a possible D gene is TRBD1 (6 bases). The ends were cut back, 2 bases at V and 0 bases at J, with 16 bases in the middle. The CDR3 covers 17 residues. Germline-derived CDR1 and CDR2 are GTSNPN and SVGIG (reference sequence). The CDR3 sequence is CAWSPRPGTPNTGELFF. In nucleotides, the CDR3 is TGTGCCTGGAGTCCACGACCCGGGACACCGAACACCGGGGAGCTGTTTTTT.

This clonotype turned up a few times. The V and J genes are TRBV30 and TRBJ2-2; D is unclear. This CDR3 comprises 14 residues. V dropped 3 bases and J dropped 1 base, with 9 bases sitting between them. The germline CDR1 and CDR2 sequences are GTSNPN and SVGIG (reference sequence). CDR3 region: CAWRRQQNTGELFF. The CDR3 nucleotides read TGTGCCTGGAGACGTCAGCAGAACACCGGGGAGCTGTTTTTT.